Listed below are T cell receptor beta chains from one sample, sequenced in a study of CD8 T cells in Susac syndrome. In TCRdb, the immunoSEQ multiplex PCR reads were re-called with MiXCR into one record per CDR3 protein. The profile shows about 120,000 distinct CDR3 sequences, 90% to 95% of them singletons. The sample taken for sequencing was CD4+ T cells from PBMCs. The receptors stem from a human donor with multiple sclerosis. The CDR3 runs from the conserved cysteine through the conserved F or W. A D gene is named only where the DNA matches it firmly. Clone size appears in some rows only: once, few, many, or a class for an expanded clone.

d_call | j_call | v_call | clone_size | cdr3_aa | cdr3_nt
- | TRBJ1-2 | TRBV5-1 | - | CASSFGAELSYTF | TGCGCCAGCAGCTTTGGCGCGGAATTGAGCTACACCTTC
- | TRBJ2-5 | TRBV6-1 | - | CASSEGGQETQYF | TGTGCCAGCAGTGAAGGGGGGCAAGAGACCCAGTACTTC
- | TRBJ2-1 | TRBV7-2 | - | CASSGGWPYEFF | TGTGCCAGCAGCGGGGGCTGGCCGTACGAGTTCTTC
- | TRBJ1-2 | TRBV19 | - | CASSMSLSGNYGYTF | TGTGCCAGTAGTATGTCTCTCTCGGGGAACTATGGCTACACCTTC
TRBD1 | TRBJ1-2 | TRBV29-1 | once | CSAGQGMAYGYTF | TGCAGCGCAGGACAGGGCATGGCCTATGGCTACACCTTC
- | TRBJ1-5 | TRBV4-1 | - | CASSQAGYSNQPQHF | TGCGCCAGCAGCCAAGCGGGTTATAGCAATCAGCCCCAGCATTTT
- | TRBJ1-2 | TRBV10-3 | - | CAISETRHDYGYTF | TGTGCCATCAGTGAGACAAGGCACGACTATGGCTACACCTTC
- | TRBJ2-5 | TRBV5-8 | - | CASSRGSGLQETQYF | TGTGCCAGCAGCCGGGGGTCGGGTCTCCAAGAGACCCAGTACTTC
TRBD2 | TRBJ2-7 | TRBV28 | once | CASSLRGGTYEQYF | TGTGCCAGCAGTTTACGGGGGGGAACCTACGAGCAGTACTTC
- | TRBJ2-1 | TRBV6-2/TRBV6-3 | - | CASSLGPTVAYNEQFF | TGTGCCAGCAGCCTCGGGCCAACGGTCGCCTACAATGAGCAGTTCTTC
- | TRBJ2-7 | TRBV14 | - | CASSQEPPWDYEQYF | TGTGCCAGCAGCCAAGAACCACCCTGGGACTACGAGCAGTACTTC
TRBD1 | TRBJ1-5 | TRBV4-3 | once | CASSQELTGDQPQHF | TGCGCCAGCAGCCAAGAGTTAACAGGGGATCAGCCCCAGCATTTT
TRBD2 | TRBJ2-5 | TRBV7-3 | - | CASSPGGDQETQYF | TGTGCCAGCAGCCCCGGGGGGGACCAAGAGACCCAGTACTTC
TRBD1 | TRBJ2-2 | TRBV9 | - | CASSAWDRATGELFF | TGTGCCAGCAGCGCCTGGGACAGGGCCACCGGGGAGCTGTTTTTT
TRBD1 | TRBJ1-1 | TRBV4-2 | - | CASSGTGGGTEAFF | TGTGCCAGCAGCGGGACAGGGGGCGGGACTGAAGCTTTCTTT
- | TRBJ2-3 | TRBV18 | - | CASSPGPARDTQYF | TGTGCCAGCTCACCGGGCCCAGCTAGAGATACGCAGTATTTT
TRBD1 | TRBJ1-1 | TRBV5-1 | - | CASSLYLTGLNTEAFF | TGCGCCAGCAGCTTATACCTGACAGGGTTAAACACTGAAGCTTTCTTT
- | TRBJ2-5 | TRBV2 | - | CASSEGSRRETQYF | TGTGCCAGCAGTGAAGGGTCGAGGAGGGAGACCCAGTACTTC
- | TRBJ1-2 | TRBV9 | - | CASSVAGGGYTF | TGTGCCAGCAGCGTCGCCGGCGGGGGGTACACCTTC
TRBD1 | TRBJ2-2 | TRBV2 | - | CASAGQGNTGELFF | TGTGCCAGCGCGGGACAGGGGAACACCGGGGAGCTGTTTTTT
- | TRBJ2-1 | TRBV7-8 | - | CASSLGWGDEQFF | TGTGCCAGCAGCTTAGGGTGGGGGGATGAGCAGTTCTTC
TRBD1 | TRBJ2-5 | TRBV20-1 | - | CSAKGTGRNQETQYF | TGCAGTGCTAAAGGGACAGGAAGGAATCAAGAGACCCAGTACTTC
TRBD2 | TRBJ2-2 | TRBV14 | - | CASSHRRGRTGELFF | TGTGCCAGCAGCCACCGTCGCGGGAGAACCGGGGAGCTGTTTTTT
- | TRBJ2-1 | TRBV12-5 | - | CASGLGTTARGDNEQFF | TGTGCTAGTGGTTTGGGAACGACGGCAAGGGGAGACAATGAGCAGTTCTTC
TRBD2 | TRBJ2-1 | TRBV29-1 | - | CSAASGDYNEQFF | TGCAGCGCCGCTAGCGGGGACTACAATGAGCAGTTCTTC
- | TRBJ2-5 | TRBV28 | - | CASKEITFQETQYF | TGTGCCAGCAAAGAGATCACATTTCAAGAGACCCAGTACTTC
- | TRBJ1-1 | TRBV20-1 | - | CSARSPDTEAFF | TGCAGTGCTAGGTCCCCGGACACTGAAGCTTTCTTT
TRBD2 | TRBJ2-3 | TRBV2 | - | CASSAPGLAGGVDTQYF | TGTGCCAGCAGTGCCCCGGGACTAGCGGGGGGGGTCGATACGCAGTATTTT
TRBD1 | TRBJ2-1 | TRBV5-1 | - | CASSFRQGRTDNEQFF | TGCGCCAGCAGCTTCCGACAGGGTAGAACGGACAATGAGCAGTTCTTC
TRBD1 | TRBJ1-1 | TRBV6-6 | - | CASSYSSGTGGTEAFF | TGTGCCAGCAGTTACTCTTCCGGGACAGGGGGGACTGAAGCTTTCTTT
TRBD2 | TRBJ2-5 | TRBV9 | - | CASSVGPGLAEETQYF | TGTGCCAGCAGCGTAGGACCGGGACTAGCGGAAGAGACCCAGTACTTC
- | TRBJ1-1 | TRBV30 | - | CAWTYGTMNTEAFF | TGTGCCTGGACCTATGGAACCATGAACACTGAAGCTTTCTTT
- | TRBJ2-6 | TRBV14 | - | CASSLPGRSSGANVLTF | TGTGCCAGCAGCCTTCCGGGACGGAGCTCTGGGGCCAACGTCCTGACTTTC
TRBD1 | TRBJ1-2 | TRBV4-1 | - | CASSQGPGGLANYGYTF | TGCGCCAGCAGCCAAGGTCCAGGGGGGTTGGCTAACTATGGCTACACCTTC
- | TRBJ2-3 | TRBV5-6 | - | CASSLGGGGTDTQYF | TGTGCCAGCAGCTTGGGGGGCGGGGGCACAGATACGCAGTATTTT
- | TRBJ2-3 | TRBV5-6 | - | CASSLGVSTDTQYF | TGTGCCAGCAGCCTAGGGGTTAGCACAGATACGCAGTATTTT
- | TRBJ1-3 | TRBV4-1 | - | CASSTPPAGPVGNTIYF | TGCGCCAGCAGCACCCCTCCTGCAGGGCCGGTAGGAAACACCATATATTTT
- | TRBJ1-1 | TRBV11-2 | once | CASSPEVRGAFF | TGTGCCAGCAGCCCAGAGGTCAGGGGAGCTTTCTTT
- | TRBJ2-5 | TRBV5-4 | - | CASSPGHRETQYF | TGTGCCAGCAGCCCCGGACATCGAGAGACCCAGTACTTC
TRBD1 | TRBJ1-1 | TRBV18 | - | CASSPGQLNTEAFF | TGTGCCAGCTCACCGGGACAGCTGAACACTGAAGCTTTCTTT
- | TRBJ1-2 | TRBV30 | - | CAWSGQIYNYGYTF | TGTGCCTGGAGTGGACAGATCTATAACTATGGCTACACCTTC
- | TRBJ1-2 | TRBV6-5 | - | CAAGGSAYGYTF | TGTGCCGCCGGGGGATCGGCTTATGGCTACACCTTC
- | TRBJ1-1 | TRBV7-9 | - | CASSAGGREAFF | TGTGCCAGCAGTGCCGGGGGGCGCGAAGCTTTCTTT
- | TRBJ1-4 | TRBV11-2 | - | CASSLNSLNEKLFF | TGTGCCAGCAGCTTAAACAGCCTTAATGAAAAACTGTTTTTT
TRBD1 | TRBJ2-3 | TRBV12-3/TRBV12-4 | - | CASSTGAPRDTQYF | TGTGCCAGCTCTACAGGGGCCCCTCGAGATACGCAGTATTTT
- | TRBJ1-2 | TRBV11-2 | - | CASSLGPGRDYGYTF | TGTGCCAGCAGCTTGGGGCCGGGACGCGACTATGGCTACACCTTC
TRBD2 | TRBJ2-4 | TRBV3-1 | - | CASSSGGDAIQYF | TGTGCCAGCAGCTCGGGGGGGGACGCCATTCAGTACTTC
- | TRBJ1-2 | TRBV27 | once | CASSLGAFFGYTF | TGTGCCAGCAGTTTAGGGGCCTTTTTCGGCTACACCTTC
- | TRBJ1-2 | TRBV12-3/TRBV12-4 | - | CASSLEPGVYGYTF | TGTGCCAGCAGTTTAGAACCAGGGGTCTATGGCTACACCTTC
- | TRBJ2-7 | TRBV27 | once | CASRAWSSYEQYF | TGTGCCAGCAGAGCCTGGAGCTCCTACGAGCAGTACTTC
TRBD1 | TRBJ1-1 | TRBV27 | - | CASSALTGITEAFF | TGTGCCAGCAGTGCGCTGACAGGGATCACTGAAGCTTTCTTT
TRBD1 | TRBJ2-7 | TRBV5-1 | - | CASSSGGGTGIYEQYF | TGCGCCAGCAGCTCCGGTGGTGGGACAGGGATATACGAGCAGTACTTC
- | TRBJ2-3 | TRBV25-1 | - | CASSRRGGTDTQYF | TGTGCCAGCTCAAGGAGGGGCGGCACAGATACGCAGTATTTT
TRBD2 | TRBJ2-1 | TRBV19 | - | CASTASGGARDEQFF | TGTGCCAGCACCGCTAGCGGGGGGGCCAGGGATGAGCAGTTCTTC
TRBD1 | TRBJ1-2 | TRBV25-1 | - | CASSDFGGTGIRYTF | TGTGCCAGCAGTGATTTTGGCGGGACAGGGATTCGGTACACCTTC